These T cell receptor beta chains were read from a single sample in a study of OX40 agonist ivuxolimab in advanced cancers. Profiled with immunoSEQ multiplex PCR; TCRdb holds only in-frame clones, not every one. This sample carries 45,000 or so clones, over 75% of them seen once, and the ten largest clones take about 17%. This specimen was CD4+ or CD8+ T cells sorted from blood, taken in a trial of the OX40 agonist ivuxolimab. Receptor source: an adult with an advanced solid tumor such as melanoma, head and neck, liver or kidney cancer. The conserved cysteine and the conserved F or W are not part of the CDR3 here. Some rows mark clone size as missing; the rest say once, few, many or name a class of expanded clone.

clone size | V gene | CDR3 protein
NA | TRBV4-3 | ASSQDRLAGIATSTDTQY
NA | TRBV7-6 | ASSPFLQETQY
NA | TRBV21-1 | ASSPGGGSHHEQF
NA | TRBV9 | ASSLRGGGGYT
NA | TRBV11-1 | ASSTLGENTEAF
NA | TRBV6-5 | ASSYGATEAF
NA | TRBV2 | ASRVTGGDTGELF
NA | TRBV15 | ATSRVEGTLSSYNSPLH
NA | TRBV19 | ASSIGGGEQY
NA | TRBV7-8 | ASSLNLLTEAF
once | TRBV5-1 | ASSLEAGGAVGELF
NA | TRBV12-5 | ASGLGGGPDTDTQY
once | TRBV5-5 | ASSLDGRWPQH
NA | TRBV11-2 | ASSAHFRTGGGFDTQY
NA | TRBV4-1 | ASSQGTASSPLH
NA | TRBV4-3 | ASSRTGLQNEKLF
NA | TRBV2 | ASRPKLGQIRNTIY
NA | TRBV2 | ASSEGQSSTDTQY
NA | TRBV11-2 | ASSGRQETQY
once | TRBV28 | ASSLPVWMTQY
NA | TRBV28 | ASSLLVGTAKAEAF
NA | TRBV19 | ASSIDWDNAKNIQY
NA | TRBV2 | ASSEERQASYEQY
once | TRBV7-9 | ASSPGQRNYEQY
NA | TRBV5-6 | ASSLAHGGTTDTQY